A single sample is the source of the 7 T cell receptor beta chains below, sequenced in a study of metastatic and nonmetastatic thyroid tumors. TCRdb re-called the PCR reads via MiXCR. This sample has over 20,000 clones, with roughly 16% found just once. Thyroid surgery was preceded by no treatment in any patient. The specimen sequenced was tumor tissue. Receptors originate from a female donor with papillary thyroid cancer or a benign thyroid nodule (not recorded which). Some clones in this sample may be carry-over from other donors' samples.

This clone qualifies as medium-sized (0.01 to 0.1%). V and J are TRBV28 and TRBJ2-7; 12 bases agree with TRBD2. V shed 7 bases and J 5 bases; nucleotides not matched to a gene: 6. CDR1 is MDHEN and CDR2 is SYDVKM in the germline V gene. CDR3 length: 14 amino acids. The CDR3 loop is CASTRTSGKDEQYF. CDR3 sequence (DNA): TGTGCCAGCACCCGGACTAGCGGGAAAGACGAGCAGTACTTC.

This clone has ten or more counts. The junction differs from germline at one of its ends, possibly a read error. This chain joins TRBV7-7 and TRBJ2-7; 8 bases line up with TRBD1. The CDR3 extends over 15 amino acids. The germline V gene encodes CDR1 SSHAT and CDR2 FNYEAQ (reference sequence). The CDR3 DNA is TGTGCTAGCAGCTCCGGACAGGGTGGGGACTACGAGCAGTACTTC. Translated: CASSSGQGGDYEQYF.

This clone was found many times. V and J are TRBV6-6 and TRBJ1-5; perhaps TRBD1 as D (5 bases). Trimming took 0 bases from V and 4 from J, leaving 7 bases between them. CDR3 length: 14 amino acids. Germline V gene lookup returns CDR1 MNHNY and CDR2 SVGAGI (reference sequence). CDR3 protein: CASSYSSGNQPQHF. The CDR3 nucleotides read TGTGCCAGCAGTTACTCTTCAGGGAATCAGCCCCAGCATTTT.

By sample fraction, this clone is medium-sized. This rearrangement joins TRBV28 to TRBJ2-5, with TRBD1 identical over 7 bases. J lost 6 bases, V lost 6 bases, and 10 bases had no gene match. This CDR3 has 14 residues. Germline V gene lookup returns CDR1 MDHEN and CDR2 SYDVKM. CDR3 bases: TGTGCCAGCAGCCAGCTGACAGGGCAGAAGACCCAGTACTTC. It codes for CASSQLTGQKTQYF.

This clone was detected ten times or more. The gene calls are TRBV19 and TRBJ1-1; D gene uncertain. The V gene's germline CDR1 is LNHDA and CDR2 SQIVND (reference sequence). The CDR3 runs to 13 residues. Trimming cost V 4 bases and J 0 bases, with 6 bases left between them. CDR3 DNA: TGTGCCAGTAGTAGGAGGGTGAACACTGAAGCTTTCTTT. Translated: CASSRRVNTEAFF.

This clone was counted ten times or more. In the same sample, other DNA sequences code for this CDR3. The chain links TRBV28 to TRBJ2-3, with 8 bases that match TRBD2. Per the germline V gene, CDR1 is MDHEN and CDR2 is SYDVKM. V was clipped by 6 bases and J by 1 base; unmatched bases: 9. The CDR3 consists of 16 residues. The CDR3 loop is CASSPQSGRGTDTQYF. As DNA, the CDR3 is TGTGCCAGCAGCCCACAAAGCGGGAGAGGCACAGATACGCAGTATTTT. Combining the CDR3 with reference TRBV28 and TRBJ2-3 gives the whole variable domain DVKVTQSSRYLVKRTGEKVFLECVQDMDHENMFWYRQDPGLGLRLIYFSYDVKMKEKGDIPEGYSVSREKKERFSLILESASTNQTSMYLCASSPQSGRGTDTQYFGPGTRLTVL.

Remarks on this clone: This clone may be a read error of a much larger clone one base away. V is TRBV27 and J is TRBJ2-3; D ambiguous. The J call may not be correct, given that the DNA end is closer to TRBJ1-5. Germline V gene data show CDR1 as MNHEY and CDR2 as SMNVEV (reference sequence). The CDR3 is 14 residues long. The CDR3 DNA reads as TGTGCCAGCAGTTTCACTCAAACCACAGATACGCAGCATTTT. It specifies CASSFTQTTDTQHF.